These 29 T cell receptor beta chains were sequenced from one sample in a study of CD8+ T cells in alopecia areata. Described treatment: oral pan-JAK inhibitor, 5-10 mg twice daily. Extracted RNA was reverse transcribed, and the resulting cDNA served as sequencing template. Profiled with immunoSEQ multiplex PCR; TCRdb holds only in-frame clones, not every one. The repertoire holds around 110,000 clones, around 50% seen once, with about 12% in the top ten. Sequenced material: CD8+ T cells sorted from blood, taken at week 24, from a patient treated with tofacitinib. The receptors were sampled from a human donor with alopecia areata.

This clone appeared once. The chain's CDR3 is CASSSTAGGEKLFF. The CDR3 DNA is TGTGCCAGCAGCTCGACAGCCGGGGGTGAAAAACTGTTTTTT. The rearrangement uses TRBV7-8 and TRBJ1-4; the D gene is possibly TRBD1 (5 bases). The V gene lost 4 bases and the J gene lost 7 bases, with 13 bases spanning the gap. CDR1 SGHVS and CDR2 FQNEAQ come from the germline V gene. This CDR3 contains 14 residues.

This sequence joins TRBV30 and TRBJ2-1; no clear D gene. V dropped 5 bases and J dropped 3 bases, with 11 bases sitting between them. The CDR3 sequence is 13 residues long. Germline V gene sequence: CDR1 GTSNPN, CDR2 SVGIG (reference sequence). In DNA form, the CDR3 reads TGTGCCTGGGTTGACAAGAACTACAATGAGCAGTTCTTC. Translation: CAWVDKNYNEQFF.

This chain joins TRBV6-5 and TRBJ1-5; D is unclear. Germline assignment: CDR1 MNHEY and CDR2 SVGAGI. The CDR3 runs to 15 residues. V lost 0 bases and J 1 base, leaving 7 bases between the germline ends. The CDR3 region is CASSYSGESNQPQHF. CDR3 DNA: TGTGCCAGCAGTTACTCCGGGGAGAGCAATCAGCCCCAGCATTTT.

This chain joins TRBV5-6 and TRBJ2-5; D not resolved. This CDR3 has 13 residues. The V end lost 0 bases, the J end lost 2 bases, and 5 bases lay between the germline ends. The germline CDR1 and CDR2 sequences are SGHDT and YYEEEE. For the CDR3, the DNA is TGTGCCAGCAGCTTGGGCGGTCAAGAGACCCAGTACTTC. This encodes CASSLGGQETQYF. Full variable domain (missing parts from reference TRBV5-6 and TRBJ2-5): DAGVTQSPTHLIKTRGQQVTLRCSPKSGHDTVSWYQQALGQGPQFIFQYYEEEERQRGNFPDRFSGHQFPNYSSELNVNALLLGDSALYLCASSLGGQETQYFGPGTRLLVL.

V is TRBV9 and J is TRBJ1-6; 7 bases are shared with TRBD1. Germline V gene sequence: CDR1 SGDLS, CDR2 YYNGEE. The CDR3 has 15 amino acids. The V gene end was trimmed by 4 bases and the J gene end by 8 bases; junction bases not matched to a gene: 9. The CDR3 spells CASSTDRDPYSPLHF. The CDR3, as DNA: TGTGCCAGCAGCACAGACAGGGATCCTTATTCACCCCTCCACTTT.

The chain links TRBV7-6 to TRBJ2-7, with 11 bases matching TRBD2. Germline CDR1 reads SGHVS; CDR2 reads FNYEAQ. The V gene end was trimmed by 1 base and the J gene end by 0 bases; junction bases not matched to a gene: 5. The CDR3 is 17 residues long. The CDR3 sequence: CASSLELAGESSYEQYF. CDR3 coding DNA: TGTGCCAGCAGCTTAGAACTAGCGGGGGAGTCCTCCTACGAGCAGTACTTC.

The gene calls are TRBV30 and TRBJ1-2, with D hard to call. Germline-derived CDR1 and CDR2 are GTSNPN and SVGIG (reference sequence). The CDR3 is 13 residues long. V gave up 1 base and J gave up 8 bases, with 14 bases separating them. The CDR3 is CAWSAITVDGYTF. CDR3 nucleotides: TGTGCCTGGAGTGCCATCACAGTTGACGGCTACACCTTC.

V usage is TRBV5-6 and J usage is TRBJ2-5; no clear D. CDR1 SGHDT and CDR2 YYEEEE come from the germline V gene. The V gene lost 1 base and the J gene lost 1 base, with 11 bases spanning the gap. The CDR3 runs 15 residues. The chain's CDR3 is CASSLPDGFQETQYF. In nucleotides, the CDR3 is TGTGCCAGCAGCTTGCCGGACGGATTCCAAGAGACCCAGTACTTC. Combining the CDR3 with reference TRBV5-6 and TRBJ2-5 gives the whole variable domain DAGVTQSPTHLIKTRGQQVTLRCSPKSGHDTVSWYQQALGQGPQFIFQYYEEEERQRGNFPDRFSGHQFPNYSSELNVNALLLGDSALYLCASSLPDGFQETQYFGPGTRLLVL.

This chain uses TRBV6-5 with TRBJ2-5; a weak D match, TRBD1 (5 bases). Germline V gene lookup returns CDR1 MNHEY and CDR2 SVGAGI. The CDR3 has 15 amino acids. Trimming left V 7 bases short and J 2 bases short, with 17 bases between. The CDR3 region is CASTLTQGGQETQYF. CDR3 coding DNA: TGTGCCAGCACCCTAACTCAGGGTGGGCAAGAGACCCAGTACTTC.

Only a few counts were recorded for this clone. This chain joins TRBV15 and TRBJ2-5, with D perhaps matching TRBD1 or TRBD2 (5 bases each). Germline V gene lookup returns CDR1 LNHNV and CDR2 YYDKDF (reference sequence). This CDR3 contains 17 residues. The ends were cut back, 0 bases at V and 4 bases at J, with 18 bases in the middle. The CDR3 region is CATSRDPPGPGSETQYF. CDR3 in DNA: TGTGCCACCAGCAGAGATCCCCCAGGGCCGGGATCAGAGACCCAGTACTTC.

In its sample, this clone was seen a few times. The chain is built from TRBV29-1 and TRBJ2-2; 7 nucleotides agree with TRBD2. CDR1 is SQVTM and CDR2 is ANQGSEA in the germline V gene. This CDR3 is 15 amino acids long. V lost 6 bases and J lost 5; bases outside the gene matches: 12. This chain's CDR3 is CSVARRGSRTGELFF. The CDR3 nucleotides read TGCAGCGTCGCCCGGCGGGGGAGTAGAACCGGGGAGCTGTTTTTT.

The chain recombines TRBV5-6 with TRBJ2-1; either TRBD1 or TRBD2 may fit D (5 bases each). The CDR3 runs to 16 residues. Germline CDR1 SGHDT, CDR2 YYEEEE. Trimming pared 1 base from V and 7 bases from J, leaving 18 bases between. The CDR3, as DNA: TGTGCCAGCAGCTTGTTATTGGGACGTCCACGGAATGAGCAGTTCTTC. It translates to CASSLLLGRPRNEQFF.

As DNA, the CDR3 is TGTGCCTGGAGTCGAACCTTCCGGGACAGGGGGGACGACGAGCAGTACTTC. This sequence encodes CAWSRTFRDRGDDEQYF. The chain couples TRBV30 to TRBJ2-7; 11 bases align to TRBD1. The germline gives CDR1 GTSNPN, CDR2 SVGIG (reference sequence). The CDR3 extends over 17 amino acids. The V segment lost 2 bases and the J segment 5 bases; nucleotides outside the gene matches: 14. The full variable domain, its missing parts supplied by reference TRBV30 and TRBJ2-7, is SQTIHQWPATLVQPVGSPLSLECTVEGTSNPNLYWYRQAAGRGLQLLFYSVGIGQISSEVPQNLSASRPQDRQFILSSKKLLLSDSGFYLCAWSRTFRDRGDDEQYFGPGTRLTVT.

The chain combines TRBV30 with TRBJ1-3, with 7 bases that match TRBD1. J was trimmed by 4 bases and V by 1 base; bases with no gene match: 4. The CDR3 extends over 14 amino acids. Per germline, CDR1 GTSNPN and CDR2 SVGIG (reference sequence). This CDR3 reads CAWSDGTDGNTIYF. The CDR3 bases are TGTGCCTGGAGTGACGGGACAGACGGAAACACCATATATTTT. Supplemented by reference TRBV30 and TRBJ1-3, the full variable domain reads SQTIHQWPATLVQPVGSPLSLECTVEGTSNPNLYWYRQAAGRGLQLLFYSVGIGQISSEVPQNLSASRPQDRQFILSSKKLLLSDSGFYLCAWSDGTDGNTIYFGEGSWLTVV.

This clone was seen only a few times. The CDR3 loop is CASSPGTLEAFF. The DNA of the CDR3 is TGTGCCAGCAGCCCAGGGACACTTGAAGCTTTCTTT. The chain joins TRBV9 to TRBJ1-1; D might be TRBD1 (6 bases). CDR1 is SGDLS and CDR2 is YYNGEE in the germline V gene. This CDR3 is built from 12 residues. V was clipped by 4 bases and J by 7 bases, with 11 bases between them.

This chain joins TRBV29-1 and TRBJ2-7; tentative D call: TRBD2 (7 bases). CDR3 size: 16 residues. CDR1 and CDR2 (germline): SQVTM, ANQGSEA. Trimming took 0 bases from V and 2 from J, leaving 17 bases between them. The CDR3 coding sequence is TGCAGCGTTGAAGAAGCACGGGGGGCGAACACCTACGAGCAGTACTTC. It yields the protein CSVEEARGANTYEQYF.

The CDR3 sequence is CASSLSGGGWQPQHF. The CDR3 DNA follows: TGTGCCAGCAGTTTATCGGGAGGGGGCTGGCAGCCCCAGCATTTT. The chain joins TRBV27 to TRBJ1-5; 7 nucleotides line up with TRBD1. The germline V gene has CDR1 MNHEY and CDR2 SMNVEV (reference sequence). This CDR3 has 15 residues. V dropped 0 bases and J dropped 7; count of bases not matched to a gene: 6.

The rearrangement joins TRBV5-1 to TRBJ1-1, with a possible D match to TRBD1 (5 bases). The CDR3 contains 14 residues. Germline V gene data show CDR1 as SGHRS and CDR2 as YFSETQ. V was shortened by 4 bases and J by 7 bases, with 17 bases between the two germline ends. The CDR3 sequence is CASSTEGLHLEAFF. For the CDR3, the DNA is TGCGCCAGCAGCACAGAGGGGCTGCACCTTGAAGCTTTCTTT.

The V and J genes are TRBV27 and TRBJ2-1; the D gene is possibly TRBD1 (6 bases). The germline gives CDR1 MNHEY, CDR2 SMNVEV (reference sequence). V was trimmed by 3 bases and J by 2 bases, leaving 14 bases between them. This CDR3 has 16 residues. As DNA, the CDR3 is TGTGCCAGCAGTTTGTTCCTCAGGGGCCCCTACAATGAGCAGTTCTTC. Its translation: CASSLFLRGPYNEQFF.

The chain carries TRBV6-6 and TRBJ1-2; 7 bases line up with TRBD1. Germline V CDR1 and CDR2: MNHNY, SVGAGI (reference sequence). The trim removed 2 bases at V and 5 bases at J, leaving 5 bases unmatched. The CDR3 is 14 amino acids. CDR3 sequence reads: CASSYAGQTYGYTF. The CDR3 DNA reads as TGTGCCAGCAGTTACGCGGGACAGACATATGGCTACACCTTC.

V is TRBV7-9 and J is TRBJ1-5; a possible D gene is TRBD1 (5 bases). The V gene's germline CDR1 is SEHNR and CDR2 FQNEAQ (reference sequence). V was shortened by 1 base and J by 0 bases, with 7 bases between the two germline ends. The CDR3 is 15 amino acids. CDR3 residues: CASSLEGRSNQPQHF. Here the CDR3 DNA reads TGTGCCAGCAGCTTAGAGGGGCGTAGCAATCAGCCCCAGCATTTT.

The chain links TRBV27 to TRBJ2-7, with TRBD1 as a possible D gene (5 bases). This CDR3 has 14 amino acids. Germline assignment: CDR1 MNHEY and CDR2 SMNVEV (reference sequence). Trimming left V 4 bases short and J 4 bases short, with 14 bases between. The CDR3 DNA follows: TGTGCCAGCAGTTCTGGGCAGGGCAGGTACGAGCAGTACTTC. Amino acids: CASSSGQGRYEQYF.

This clone came up a few times. The V gene is TRBV7-9, the J gene TRBJ2-1, with 8 bases that match TRBD2. The V gene end was trimmed by 4 bases and the J gene end by 6 bases; junction bases not matched to a gene: 11. Germline V gives CDR1 SEHNR, CDR2 FQNEAQ (reference sequence). The length of the CDR3 is 16 residues. The CDR3: CASSSPWRGAINEQFF. CDR3 nucleotides: TGTGCCAGCAGCTCCCCATGGCGGGGGGCAATCAATGAGCAGTTCTTC.

The rearrangement links TRBV5-6 to TRBJ1-1; unclear D gene. This CDR3 is built from 14 residues. The V and J ends lost 1 base and 2 bases respectively, with 9 bases between them. Germline assignment: CDR1 SGHDT and CDR2 YYEEEE. This CDR3 reads CASSLYQRNTEAFF. CDR3 in DNA: TGTGCCAGCAGCTTGTATCAAAGAAACACTGAAGCTTTCTTT.

The chain carries TRBV30 and TRBJ1-4; D is perhaps TRBD1 (5 bases). The CDR3 sequence is 13 residues long. In germline, CDR1 is GTSNPN, CDR2 SVGIG (reference sequence). Deletions cut 5 bases from V and 4 bases from J, with 11 bases between. Here the CDR3 reads CAWCGGGNEKLFF. The CDR3 DNA reads as TGTGCCTGGTGTGGGGGAGGTAATGAAAAACTGTTTTTT.

The chain couples TRBV11-1 to TRBJ2-7; D not resolved. The CDR3 is 13 amino acids. Germline values: CDR1 SGHAT, CDR2 FQDESV (reference sequence). Trimming removed 1 base from V and 7 bases from J, with 11 bases in between. CDR3: CASSLDLMAEQYF. The CDR3 region has the DNA TGTGCCAGCAGCTTAGATCTTATGGCTGAGCAGTACTTC.

This chain uses TRBV10-3 with TRBJ2-2; D possibly matches TRBD1 or TRBD2 (6 bases each). Germline V gene lookup returns CDR1 ENHRY and CDR2 SYGVKD. CDR3 size: 13 residues. V was cut by 10 bases and J by 2 bases, with 11 bases left in between. The CDR3 reads CATGGLNTGELFF. DNA for the CDR3: TGTGCCACCGGGGGCCTTAACACCGGGGAGCTGTTTTTT.

This sequence joins TRBV5-4 and TRBJ2-7; D is possibly TRBD1 or TRBD2 (6 bases each). CDR1 is SGHNT and CDR2 is YYREEE in the germline V gene (reference sequence). The germline V and J ends were trimmed by 4 bases and 4 bases, with 12 bases remaining between them. The CDR3 has 13 amino acids. CDR3 bases: TGTGCCAGCAGCCGGAGGGGGTGGTACGAGCAGTACTTC. Its translation: CASSRRGWYEQYF.

V is TRBV6-5 and J is TRBJ1-2; 8 nucleotides align to TRBD1. The CDR3 runs to 14 residues. J gave up 8 bases and V 6 bases, and 11 bases lay outside the gene matches. Germline V gene data show CDR1 as MNHEY and CDR2 as SVGAGI. The CDR3 nucleotides are TGTGCCAGCAGCACGGACAGGGACGAGATCGGCTACACCTTC. Translated: CASSTDRDEIGYTF.